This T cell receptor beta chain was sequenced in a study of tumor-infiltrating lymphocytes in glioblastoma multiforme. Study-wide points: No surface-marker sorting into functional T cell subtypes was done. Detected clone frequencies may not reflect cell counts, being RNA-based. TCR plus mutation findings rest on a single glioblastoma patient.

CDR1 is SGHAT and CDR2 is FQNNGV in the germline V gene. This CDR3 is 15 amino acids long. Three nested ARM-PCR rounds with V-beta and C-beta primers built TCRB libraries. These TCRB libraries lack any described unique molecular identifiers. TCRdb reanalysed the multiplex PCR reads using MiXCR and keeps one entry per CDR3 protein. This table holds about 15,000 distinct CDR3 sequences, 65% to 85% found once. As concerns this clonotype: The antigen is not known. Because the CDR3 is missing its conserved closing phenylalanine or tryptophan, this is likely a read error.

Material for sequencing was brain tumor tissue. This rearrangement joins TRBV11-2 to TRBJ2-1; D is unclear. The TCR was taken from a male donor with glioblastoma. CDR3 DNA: TGTGCCGGCAGCTTAGCCCCCCTCAGAGTCAATGAGCAGTTCCTC. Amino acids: CAGSLAPLRVNEQFL.